The 32 T cell receptor beta chains reported below all come from one sample, sequenced in a study of T cells in Graves' hyperthyroidism and ophthalmopathy. Researchers amplified the TCR beta CDR3 regions from RNA transcripts. The TCR CDR3 was amplified in a first-round RT-PCR using the HTBI primer set. TCRdb re-called the multiplex PCR reads with MiXCR, one entry per CDR3 protein. The sample consists of approximately 430,000 distinct CDR3 sequences, 15% to 18% of them appearing once. Sequencing was performed on blood. The receptors were gathered from a woman under 30 with Graves' hyperthyroidism.

The CDR3 DNA reads TGTGCCAGCAGCTTAGCGGGAACCTCTGGAAACACCATATATTTT. Protein product: CASSLAGTSGNTIYF. The chain employs TRBV7-9 and TRBJ1-3; D unclear. V gave up 0 bases and J gave up 0 bases, with 6 bases separating them. The CDR3 sequence is 15 residues long. Germline CDR1 SEHNR, CDR2 FQNEAQ (reference sequence).

This clonotype was observed a handful of times. This chain connects TRBV24-1 to TRBJ1-3, with TRBD1 matching over 8 bases. The CDR3 spans 16 residues. Trimming cost V 4 bases and J 3 bases; bases outside gene matches: 7. The germline gives CDR1 KGHDR, CDR2 SFDVKD. The chain's CDR3 is CATSESTGTGGNTIYF. Written as DNA, the CDR3 is TGTGCCACCAGTGAGAGTACCGGGACAGGTGGAAACACCATATATTTT.

J is TRBJ1-1 and V is TRBV6-1; D might be TRBD1 (6 bases). Looked up from germline, CDR1 is MNHNS and CDR2 is SASEGT. The CDR3 consists of 12 residues. V gave up 11 bases and J gave up 3 bases, with 13 bases separating them. The CDR3 DNA is TGTGCCGCGGGGAGGGGGTACACTGAAGCTTTCTTT. Encoded protein: CAAGRGYTEAFF.

The chain employs TRBV6-1 and TRBJ1-5, with D hard to call. Trimming took off 11 bases at V and 0 bases at J, with 14 bases between the two ends. Germline V gene data show CDR1 as MNHNS and CDR2 as SASEGT. This CDR3 has 14 amino acids. Here the CDR3 DNA reads TGTGCCTCTCTAAACATGGCTAGCAATCAGCCCCAGCATTTT. The encoded protein is CASLNMASNQPQHF.

At least ten counts were recorded for this clonotype. The chain couples TRBV27 to TRBJ2-5; 7 nucleotides match TRBD2. Germline CDR1 and CDR2: MNHEY and SMNVEV (reference sequence). The junction had 8 bases not matched to a gene; V was cut back by 4 bases and J by 0 bases. This CDR3 spans 16 amino acids. The CDR3 DNA reads as TGTGCCAGCAGTTGGGGAGGGACCTCCTACCAAGAGACCCAGTACTTC. It yields the protein CASSWGGTSYQETQYF.

The genes are TRBV20-1 and TRBJ1-1; D gene unclear. The CDR3 has 13 amino acids. Germline V gives CDR1 DFQATT, CDR2 SNEGSKA (reference sequence). The V end lost 3 bases, the J end lost 0 bases, and 8 bases lay between the germline ends. The CDR3 spells CSASGGMNTEAFF. The CDR3 coding sequence is TGCAGTGCTAGTGGCGGGATGAACACTGAAGCTTTCTTT.

This clonotype was detected many times. The chain recombines TRBV11-2 with TRBJ2-5; 11 bases are a match to TRBD2. The V gene's germline CDR1 is SGHAT and CDR2 FQNNGV. The CDR3 covers 16 residues. V lost 5 bases, J lost 1 base, and 6 bases stayed unmatched. The CDR3 nucleotides are TGTGCCAGCAGCCCGCCGGGACTAGCGGTCCAAGAGACCCAGTACTTC. Translating gives CASSPPGLAVQETQYF.

A few counts support this clonotype. V gene TRBV24-1 combines with J gene TRBJ1-5; 7 positions agree with TRBD1. The CDR3 extends over 13 amino acids. Trimming removed 3 bases from V and 7 bases from J; junction bases left unmatched: 2. From germline, CDR1 is KGHDR and CDR2 SFDVKD. The CDR3 region has the DNA TGTGCCACCAGTGATACAGGGGAACAGCCCCAGCATTTT. It encodes CATSDTGEQPQHF.

This clonotype appeared a few times. The chain has TRBV10-2 and TRBJ1-2; no definite D call. The CDR3 consists of 14 residues. CDR1 and CDR2 (germline): WSHSY, SAAADI. Trimming cost V 0 bases and J 3 bases, with 8 bases left between them. The CDR3 protein is CASSESGWDYGYTF. CDR3 DNA sequence: TGCGCCAGCAGTGAGTCAGGGTGGGACTATGGCTACACCTTC.

This clonotype came up a few times. The chain combines TRBV19 with TRBJ2-5; D may be TRBD1 (6 bases). The CDR3 runs 15 residues. CDR1 is LNHDA, CDR2 SQIVND, per germline (reference sequence). V lost 4 bases and J 4 bases, leaving 16 bases between the germline ends. In DNA form, the CDR3 reads TGTGCCAGTAGTACCGGACAGAGAGTCGTAGAGACCCAGTACTTC. Protein product: CASSTGQRVVETQYF.

This clonotype was observed at least ten times. The chain carries TRBV6-1 and TRBJ1-2, with TRBD1 as a possible D gene (5 bases). Germline lookup yields CDR1 MNHNS and CDR2 SASEGT. This CDR3 comprises 15 residues. The germline V and J ends were trimmed by 5 bases and 8 bases, with 21 bases remaining between them. CDR3 in amino acids: CASSFPPGRRRGYTF. CDR3 coding DNA: TGTGCCAGCAGTTTTCCTCCGGGACGTAGAAGGGGCTACACCTTC.

This clonotype occurred a few times. This chain connects TRBV20-1 to TRBJ1-5; 8 bases agree with TRBD1. This CDR3 region has 15 residues. V shed 5 bases and J 5 bases; nucleotides not matched to a gene: 11. CDR1 is DFQATT and CDR2 is SNEGSKA in the germline V gene (reference sequence). CDR3 sequence reads: CSAGTGTGLHQPQHF. Written as DNA, the CDR3 is TGCAGTGCTGGTACCGGGACAGGTCTCCATCAGCCCCAGCATTTT.

There are many counts of this clonotype. The rearrangement joins TRBV20-1 to TRBJ2-5, with D possibly TRBD1 on 7 matching bases. The CDR3 has 15 residues. The germline V and J ends were trimmed by 6 bases and 1 base, with 18 bases remaining between them. From germline, CDR1 is DFQATT and CDR2 SNEGSKA (reference sequence). The CDR3 loop is CSAAQGGPFQETQYF. The CDR3 DNA is TGCAGTGCCGCTCAGGGGGGCCCCTTCCAAGAGACCCAGTACTTC.

This clonotype was seen a few times. V gene TRBV7-3 combines with J gene TRBJ1-1; D is ambiguous. The CDR3 is 13 amino acids. The V end lost 6 bases, the J end lost 7 bases, and 15 bases lay between the germline ends. Germline CDR1 reads SGHTA; CDR2 reads FQGTGA. CDR3: CASSYNSGDEAFF. In nucleotides, the CDR3 is TGTGCCAGCAGTTACAACTCCGGGGATGAAGCTTTCTTT. Using reference TRBV7-3 and TRBJ1-1 for the parts outside the CDR3, the full variable domain is GAGVSQTPSNKVTEKGKYVELRCDPISGHTALYWYRQSLGQGPEFLIYFQGTGAADDSGLPNDRFFAVRPEGSVSTLKIQRTERGDSAVYLCASSYNSGDEAFFGQGTRLTVV.

Notes on this clonotype: A single base separates this from a much larger clone, so it may be a read error. CDR3 protein: CASRLDSPSPLHF. The DNA for the CDR3 is TGTGCCAGCAGGCTCGACAGCCCTTCACCCCTCCACTTT. The V call is TRBV7-2, the J call TRBJ1-6; D perhaps matches TRBD1 (5 bases). Per the germline V gene, CDR1 is SGHTA and CDR2 is FQGNSA. V was pared by 6 bases and J by 9 bases, with 12 bases between. CDR3 size: 13 residues.

V is TRBV19 and J is TRBJ1-5, with 7 bases lining up with TRBD1. In germline, CDR1 is LNHDA, CDR2 SQIVND (reference sequence). The CDR3 runs 13 residues. Trimming at V came to 10 bases and at J to 5 bases, leaving 8 bases not matched to a gene. CDR3 sequence: CATATGLYQPQHF. The CDR3 DNA sequence: TGTGCCACGGCGACAGGGCTTTATCAGCCCCAGCATTTT. The variable domain in full, completed from reference TRBV19 and TRBJ1-5, reads DGGITQSPKYLFRKEGQNVTLSCEQNLNHDAMYWYRQDPGQGLRLIYYSQIVNDFQKGDIAEGYSVSREKKESFPLTVTSAQKNPTAFYLCATATGLYQPQHFGDGTRLSIL.

The rearrangement links TRBV5-1 to TRBJ1-5; D is undetermined. The CDR3 contains 14 residues. V was shortened by 2 bases and J by 8 bases, with 14 bases between the two germline ends. From germline, CDR1 is SGHRS and CDR2 YFSETQ. The CDR3 sequence: CASSFSRFGKPQHF. The CDR3, as DNA: TGCGCCAGCAGCTTTTCACGGTTTGGGAAGCCCCAGCATTTT.

This clonotype was detected ten times or more. The J gene is TRBJ2-5, the V gene TRBV20-1, with D tentatively TRBD2 (5 bases). This CDR3 contains 13 residues. Looked up from germline, CDR1 is DFQATT and CDR2 is SNEGSKA (reference sequence). Deletions cut 3 bases from V and 2 bases from J, with 10 bases between. CDR3 DNA sequence: TGCAGTGCTAGTGACTATACACAAGAGACCCAGTACTTC. Translated: CSASDYTQETQYF.

This clonotype was observed many times. This sequence joins TRBV20-1 and TRBJ2-1, with 7 bases identical to TRBD2. The germline gives CDR1 DFQATT, CDR2 SNEGSKA (reference sequence). The CDR3 runs to 15 residues. Trimming at V came to 6 bases and at J to 5 bases, leaving 13 bases not matched to a gene. This CDR3 reads CSALNPGGRDNEQFF. DNA of the CDR3: TGCAGTGCCTTGAATCCGGGAGGACGAGACAATGAGCAGTTCTTC.

The J gene is TRBJ2-5, the V gene TRBV6-2 or TRBV6-3; 8 bases match TRBD2. Unmatched junction bases numbered 12, after V lost 4 bases and J lost 5 bases. This CDR3 is 16 amino acids long. Germline V CDR1 and CDR2: MNHEY, SVGEGT. This chain's CDR3 is CASSSARWREAETQYF. In DNA form, the CDR3 reads TGTGCCAGCAGTTCCGCCCGATGGCGGGAGGCGGAGACCCAGTACTTC.

The rearrangement uses TRBV6-1 and TRBJ2-6; D possibly corresponds to TRBD1 (5 bases). This CDR3 contains 17 residues. With 6 bases removed from V and 0 bases from J, the gap between germline ends came to 15 bases. Germline assignment: CDR1 MNHNS and CDR2 SASEGT. CDR3 nucleotide sequence: TGTGCCAGCAGAGAGACAGAGTCTTACTCTGGGGCCAACGTCCTGACTTTC. This codes for CASRETESYSGANVLTF.

This clonotype was observed a few times. The chain couples TRBV28 to TRBJ1-6; TRBD1 aligns across 11 bases. The V segment lost 8 bases and the J segment 9 bases; nucleotides outside the gene matches: 12. The germline V gene encodes CDR1 MDHEN and CDR2 SYDVKM. This CDR3 is 16 amino acids long. CDR3 loop: CASGTGGLSLGSPLHF. The CDR3 region has the DNA TGTGCCAGCGGGACAGGGGGTTTAAGTCTCGGTTCACCCCTCCACTTT.

This rearrangement joins TRBV6-2 or TRBV6-3 to TRBJ1-4; TRBD1 is a possible D gene (5 bases). Between the trimmed V and J ends, which lost 6 bases and 4 bases, there was a span of 15 bases. The CDR3 runs 15 residues. Per the germline V gene, CDR1 is MNHEY and CDR2 is SVGEGT. CDR3 DNA sequence: TGTGCCAGCAGGCGGCGGGGGATCGATAATGAAAAACTGTTTTTT. The encoded protein is CASRRRGIDNEKLFF.

This clonotype was counted ten times or more. The chain uses TRBV12-3 or TRBV12-4 and TRBJ2-1; D is perhaps TRBD1 (6 bases). V dropped 6 bases and J dropped 4 bases, with 13 bases sitting between them. This CDR3 contains 14 residues. CDR3: CASSAGTNYNEQFF. DNA of the CDR3: TGTGCCAGCAGCGCCGGGACAAATTACAATGAGCAGTTCTTC.

The chain uses TRBV29-1 and TRBJ2-7; a weak D match, TRBD2 (5 bases). In germline, CDR1 is SQVTM, CDR2 ANQGSEA. CDR3 size: 15 residues. V gave up 4 bases and J gave up 1 base, with 17 bases separating them. CDR3 in DNA: TGCAGCGTTGTCAGAGGGCCTCCAAGGTCCTACGAGCAGTACTTC. Protein product: CSVVRGPPRSYEQYF.

This clonotype has just a few counts. This chain links TRBV6-2 or TRBV6-3 with TRBJ1-2; D gene ambiguous. Germline V gene lookup returns CDR1 MNHEY and CDR2 SVGEGT. Deletions cut 2 bases from V and 3 bases from J, with 16 bases between. This CDR3 contains 16 residues. CDR3 in amino acids: CASSYTLWAAYYGYTF. The CDR3 DNA sequence: TGTGCCAGCAGTTACACCCTCTGGGCAGCCTACTATGGCTACACCTTC.

This chain joins TRBV28 and TRBJ2-7; D is perhaps TRBD1 (5 bases). V was cut by 3 bases and J by 3 bases, with 18 bases left in between. Germline CDR1 reads MDHEN; CDR2 reads SYDVKM. The CDR3 has 16 amino acids. The CDR3 sequence is CASSLGFQGFFYEQYF. CDR3 nucleotides: TGTGCCAGCAGTTTGGGATTTCAGGGATTCTTCTACGAGCAGTACTTC.

This clonotype was counted only a few times. V is TRBV10-3 and J is TRBJ1-6; 7 bases match TRBD1. V lost 4 bases, J lost 8 bases, and 2 bases stayed unmatched. The CDR3 spans 13 residues. Germline CDR1 ENHRY, CDR2 SYGVKD. The CDR3, as DNA: TGTGCCATCAGTGCAGGGGGGGATTCACCCCTCCACTTT. Translation: CAISAGGDSPLHF.

At least ten counts were recorded for this clonotype. CDR3 DNA: TGTGCCAGCAGTTCGACGGGCCTCGGTGGAAACACCATATATTTT. As protein: CASSSTGLGGNTIYF. The chain uses TRBV28 and TRBJ1-3, with no clear D. The CDR3 runs 15 residues. The V gene's germline CDR1 is MDHEN and CDR2 SYDVKM. V lost 4 bases, J lost 3 bases, and 13 bases lay in between. Full variable domain (remainder filled in from reference TRBV28 and TRBJ1-3): DVKVTQSSRYLVKRTGEKVFLECVQDMDHENMFWYRQDPGLGLRLIYFSYDVKMKEKGDIPEGYSVSREKKERFSLILESASTNQTSMYLCASSSTGLGGNTIYFGEGSWLTVV.

This clonotype occurred a few times. J is TRBJ2-2 and V is TRBV19; D is tentatively TRBD1 or TRBD2 (5 bases each). V shed 8 bases and J shed 4 bases, with 11 bases lying between them. The CDR3 has 13 residues. The germline gives CDR1 LNHDA, CDR2 SQIVND (reference sequence). The CDR3 sequence is CASRGRGTGELFF. CDR3 coding DNA: TGTGCCAGTCGGGGCCGGGGCACCGGGGAGCTGTTTTTT. The complete variable domain, with remaining parts taken from reference TRBV19 and TRBJ2-2, reads DGGITQSPKYLFRKEGQNVTLSCEQNLNHDAMYWYRQDPGQGLRLIYYSQIVNDFQKGDIAEGYSVSREKKESFPLTVTSAQKNPTAFYLCASRGRGTGELFFGEGSRLTVL.

Many counts were recorded for this clonotype. V and J are TRBV18 and TRBJ2-4; TRBD1 agrees at 7 bases. This CDR3 has 16 residues. Germline V gives CDR1 KGHSH, CDR2 LQKENI. V trimming: 2 bases; J trimming: 0 bases; junction bases outside the gene matches: 4. In DNA, the CDR3 is TGTGCCAGCTCACCAATGACAGGGATAGCCAAAAACATTCAGTACTTC. Protein product: CASSPMTGIAKNIQYF.

The J gene is TRBJ2-2, the V gene TRBV6-1, with D possibly matching TRBD1 (5 bases). V lost 5 bases to trimming and J lost 2 bases, with 12 bases between them. The CDR3 loop spans 15 amino acids. Germline loops: CDR1 MNHNS, CDR2 SASEGT. CDR3 region: CASSRPTGNTGELFF. In DNA, the CDR3 is TGTGCCAGCAGTCGACCCACAGGAAACACCGGGGAGCTGTTTTTT.